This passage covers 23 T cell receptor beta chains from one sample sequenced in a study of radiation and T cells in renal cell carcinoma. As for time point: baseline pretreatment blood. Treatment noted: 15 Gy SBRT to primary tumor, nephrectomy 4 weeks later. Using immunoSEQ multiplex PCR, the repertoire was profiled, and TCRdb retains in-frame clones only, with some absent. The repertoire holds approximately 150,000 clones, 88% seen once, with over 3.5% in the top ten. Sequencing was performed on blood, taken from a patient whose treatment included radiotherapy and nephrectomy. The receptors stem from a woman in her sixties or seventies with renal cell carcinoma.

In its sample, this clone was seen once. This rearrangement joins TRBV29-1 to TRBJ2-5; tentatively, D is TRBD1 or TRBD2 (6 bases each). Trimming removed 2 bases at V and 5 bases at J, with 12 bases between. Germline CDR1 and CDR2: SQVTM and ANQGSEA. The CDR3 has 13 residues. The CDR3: CSVERGAGETQYF. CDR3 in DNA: TGCAGCGTTGAAAGGGGGGCGGGGGAGACCCAGTACTTC. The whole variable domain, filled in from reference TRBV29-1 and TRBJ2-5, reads SAVISQKPSRDICQRGTSLTIQCQVDSQVTMMFWYRQQPGQSLTLIATANQGSEATYESGFVIDKFPISRPNLTFSTLTVSNMSPEDSSIYLCSVERGAGETQYFGPGTRLLVL.

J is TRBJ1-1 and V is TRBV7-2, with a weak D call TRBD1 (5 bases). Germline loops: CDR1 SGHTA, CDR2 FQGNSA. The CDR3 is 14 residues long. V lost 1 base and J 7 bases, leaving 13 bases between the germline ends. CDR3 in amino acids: CASSLDYGAGEAFF. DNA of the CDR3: TGTGCCAGCAGCTTAGATTACGGGGCTGGTGAAGCTTTCTTT.

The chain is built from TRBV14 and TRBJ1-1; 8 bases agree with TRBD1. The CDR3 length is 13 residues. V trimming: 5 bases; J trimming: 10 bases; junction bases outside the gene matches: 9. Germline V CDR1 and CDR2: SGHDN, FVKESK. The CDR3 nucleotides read TGTGCCAGCAGCAAGACAGGGGAAGTAGGAGCTTTCTTT. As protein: CASSKTGEVGAFF. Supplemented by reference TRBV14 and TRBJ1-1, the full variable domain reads EAGVTQFPSHSVIEKGQTVTLRCDPISGHDNLYWYRRVMGKEIKFLLHFVKESKQDESGMPNNRFLAERTGGTYSTLKVQPAELEDSGVYFCASSKTGEVGAFFGQGTRLTVV.

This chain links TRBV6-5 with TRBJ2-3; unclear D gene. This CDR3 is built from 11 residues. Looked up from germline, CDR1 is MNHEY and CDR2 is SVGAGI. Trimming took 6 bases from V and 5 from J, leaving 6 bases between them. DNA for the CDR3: TGTGCCAGCAGAAAGGGAGATACGCAGTATTTT. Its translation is CASRKGDTQYF.

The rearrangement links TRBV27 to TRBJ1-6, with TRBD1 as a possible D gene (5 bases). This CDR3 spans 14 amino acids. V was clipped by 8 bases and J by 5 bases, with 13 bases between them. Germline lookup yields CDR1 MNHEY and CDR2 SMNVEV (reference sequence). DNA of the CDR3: TGTGCCAGCGGCCCAGGGTGGAATAATTCACCCCTCCACTTT. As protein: CASGPGWNNSPLHF.

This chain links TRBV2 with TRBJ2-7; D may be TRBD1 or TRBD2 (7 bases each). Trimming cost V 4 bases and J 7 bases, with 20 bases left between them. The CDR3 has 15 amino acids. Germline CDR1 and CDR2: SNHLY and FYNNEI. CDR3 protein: CASSVGRTGVVEQYF. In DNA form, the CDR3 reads TGTGCCAGCAGTGTCGGGAGGACAGGAGTCGTGGAGCAGTACTTC.

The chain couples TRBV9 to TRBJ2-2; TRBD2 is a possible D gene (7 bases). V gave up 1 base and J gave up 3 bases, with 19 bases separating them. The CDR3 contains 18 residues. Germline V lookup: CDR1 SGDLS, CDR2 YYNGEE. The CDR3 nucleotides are TGTGCCAGCAGCGTACCTGGGAGGGGGGGCCCGGACACCGGGGAGCTGTTTTTT. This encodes CASSVPGRGGPDTGELFF. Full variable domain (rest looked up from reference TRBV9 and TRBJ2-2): DSGVTQTPKHLITATGQRVTLRCSPRSGDLSVYWYQQSLDQGLQFLIQYYNGEERAKGNILERFSAQQFPDLHSELNLSSLELGDSALYFCASSVPGRGGPDTGELFFGEGSRLTVL.

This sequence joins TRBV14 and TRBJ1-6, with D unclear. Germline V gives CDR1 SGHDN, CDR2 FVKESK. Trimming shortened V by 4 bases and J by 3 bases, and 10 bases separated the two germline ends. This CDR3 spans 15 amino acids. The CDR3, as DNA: TGTGCCAGCAGCCGGGGAGAGCACTATAATTCACCCCTCCACTTT. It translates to CASSRGEHYNSPLHF.

This CDR3 is CASEPGQGRGEQYF. CDR3 in DNA: TGCGCCAGCGAACCGGGACAGGGTAGGGGCGAGCAGTACTTC. This chain uses TRBV4-3 with TRBJ2-7, with TRBD1 identical over 9 bases. V gave up 8 bases and J gave up 6 bases; unmatched junction bases: 11. This CDR3 has 14 residues. The germline V gene has CDR1 LGHNA and CDR2 YSLEER.

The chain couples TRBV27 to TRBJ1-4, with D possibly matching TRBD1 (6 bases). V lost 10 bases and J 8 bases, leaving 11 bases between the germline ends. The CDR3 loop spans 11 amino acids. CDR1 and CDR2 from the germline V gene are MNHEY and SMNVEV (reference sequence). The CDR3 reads CATWGGEKLFF. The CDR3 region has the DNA TGTGCCACCTGGGGGGGCGAAAAACTGTTTTTT.

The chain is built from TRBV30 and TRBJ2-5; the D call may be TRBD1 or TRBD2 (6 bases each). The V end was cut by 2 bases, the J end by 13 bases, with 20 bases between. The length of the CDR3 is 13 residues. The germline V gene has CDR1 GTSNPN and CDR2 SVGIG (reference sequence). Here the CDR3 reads CAWSPLPGGPWYF. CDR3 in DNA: TGTGCCTGGAGTCCGCTCCCCGGGGGCCCATGGTACTTC.

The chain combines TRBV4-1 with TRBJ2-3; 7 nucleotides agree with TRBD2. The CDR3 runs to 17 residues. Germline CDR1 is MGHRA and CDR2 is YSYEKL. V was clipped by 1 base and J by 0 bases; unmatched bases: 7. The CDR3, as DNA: TGCGCCAGCAGCCAAGCGGGAGCGGGGTTCAGCACAGATACGCAGTATTTT. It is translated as CASSQAGAGFSTDTQYF.

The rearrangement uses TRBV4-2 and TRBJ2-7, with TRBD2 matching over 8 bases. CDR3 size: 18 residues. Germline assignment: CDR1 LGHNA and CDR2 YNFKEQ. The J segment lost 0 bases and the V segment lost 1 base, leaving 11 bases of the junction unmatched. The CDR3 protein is CASSQGNSGASSSYEQYF. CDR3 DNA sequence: TGTGCCAGCAGCCAAGGGAATAGCGGGGCCTCGAGCTCCTACGAGCAGTACTTC.

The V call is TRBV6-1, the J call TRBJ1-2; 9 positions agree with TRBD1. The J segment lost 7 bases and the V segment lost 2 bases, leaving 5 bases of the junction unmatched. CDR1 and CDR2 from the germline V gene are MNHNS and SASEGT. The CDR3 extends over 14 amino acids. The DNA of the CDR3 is TGTGCCAGCAGTGAAATAGGGACAGGGCTTGGCTACACCTTC. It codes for CASSEIGTGLGYTF.

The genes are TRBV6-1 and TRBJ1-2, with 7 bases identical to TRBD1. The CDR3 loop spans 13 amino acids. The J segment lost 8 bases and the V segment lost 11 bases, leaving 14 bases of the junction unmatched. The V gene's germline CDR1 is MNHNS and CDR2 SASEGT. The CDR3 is CALDQGGPGGYTF. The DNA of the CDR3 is TGTGCCTTAGACCAGGGGGGCCCGGGGGGCTACACCTTC.

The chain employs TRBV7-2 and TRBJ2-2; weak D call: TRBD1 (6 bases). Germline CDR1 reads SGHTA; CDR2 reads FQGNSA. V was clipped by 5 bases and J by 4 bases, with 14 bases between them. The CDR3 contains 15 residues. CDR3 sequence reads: CASSTRTASTGELFF. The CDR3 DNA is TGTGCCAGCAGCACAAGGACAGCTTCCACCGGGGAGCTGTTTTTT. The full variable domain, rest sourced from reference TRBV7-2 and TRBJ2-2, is GAGVSQSPSNKVTEKGKDVELRCDPISGHTALYWYRQSLGQGLEFLIYFQGNSAPDKSGLPSDRFSAERTGGSVSTLTIQRTQQEDSAVYLCASSTRTASTGELFFGEGSRLTVL.

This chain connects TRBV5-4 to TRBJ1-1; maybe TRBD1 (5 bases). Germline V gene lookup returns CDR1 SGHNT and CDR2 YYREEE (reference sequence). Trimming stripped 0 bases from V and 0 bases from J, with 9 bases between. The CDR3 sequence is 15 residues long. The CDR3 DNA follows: TGTGCCAGCAGCTTGGTTGGGGGATTGAACACTGAAGCTTTCTTT. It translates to CASSLVGGLNTEAFF.

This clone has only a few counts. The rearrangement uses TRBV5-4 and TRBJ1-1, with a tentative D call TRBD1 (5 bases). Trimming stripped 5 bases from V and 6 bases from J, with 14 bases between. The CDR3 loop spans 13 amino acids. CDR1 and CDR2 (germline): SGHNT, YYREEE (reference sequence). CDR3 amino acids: CASSYPGLAEAFF. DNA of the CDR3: TGTGCCAGCAGTTATCCAGGGTTGGCTGAAGCTTTCTTT.

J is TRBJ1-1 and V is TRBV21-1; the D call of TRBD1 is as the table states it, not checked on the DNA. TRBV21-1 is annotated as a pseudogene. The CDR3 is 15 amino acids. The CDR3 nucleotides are TGTGCCAGCAGCAAAGTTACAGGGGAGGCCACTGAAGCTTTCTTT. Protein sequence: CASSKVTGEATEAFF.

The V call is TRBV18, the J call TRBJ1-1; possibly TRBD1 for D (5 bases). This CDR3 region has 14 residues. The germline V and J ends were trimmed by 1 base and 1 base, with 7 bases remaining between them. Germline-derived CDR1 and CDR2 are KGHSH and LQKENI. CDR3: CASSPRGENTEAFF. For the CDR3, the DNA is TGTGCCAGCTCACCACGGGGCGAGAACACTGAAGCTTTCTTT.

In DNA, the CDR3 is TGCGCCAGCAGCTTGATGCGGAACACTGAAGCTTTCTTT. This codes for CASSLMRNTEAFF. The rearrangement uses TRBV5-1 and TRBJ1-1; the D is unclear. The length of the CDR3 is 13 residues. Germline-derived CDR1 and CDR2 are SGHRS and YFSETQ. V dropped 1 base and J dropped 1 base, with 5 bases sitting between them.

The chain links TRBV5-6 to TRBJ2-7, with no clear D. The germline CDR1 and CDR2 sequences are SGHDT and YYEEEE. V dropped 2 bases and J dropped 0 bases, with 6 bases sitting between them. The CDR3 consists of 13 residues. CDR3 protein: CASSLTTSYEQYF. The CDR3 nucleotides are TGTGCCAGCAGCTTAACAACCTCCTACGAGCAGTACTTC. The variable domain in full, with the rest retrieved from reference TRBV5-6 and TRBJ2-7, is DAGVTQSPTHLIKTRGQQVTLRCSPKSGHDTVSWYQQALGQGPQFIFQYYEEEERQRGNFPDRFSGHQFPNYSSELNVNALLLGDSALYLCASSLTTSYEQYFGPGTRLTVT.

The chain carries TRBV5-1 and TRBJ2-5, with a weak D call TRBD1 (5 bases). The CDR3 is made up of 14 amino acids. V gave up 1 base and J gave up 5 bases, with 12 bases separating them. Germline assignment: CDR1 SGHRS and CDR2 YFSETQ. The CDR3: CASSLKGPRETQYF. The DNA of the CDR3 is TGCGCCAGCAGCTTGAAGGGGCCCCGGGAGACCCAGTACTTC.